Following are 24 T cell receptor beta chains from one sample sequenced in a study of cytomegalovirus exposure and HLA in healthy donors. A multiplex PCR was run with 60 Vbeta primers and 13 Jbeta primers. Generated by immunoSEQ multiplex PCR, the TCRdb table keeps only in-frame clones and is missing some. The sample has nearly 110,000 clones; roughly 70% are singletons. Sequenced material: PBMCs. Source of these receptors: a male donor in good health and CMV-seropositive.

V usage is TRBV6-5 and J usage is TRBJ2-7; TRBD1 agrees at 9 bases. This CDR3 spans 16 amino acids. Germline trimming cut 4 bases from V and 0 bases from J; bases unmatched to any gene: 7. The germline V gene encodes CDR1 MNHEY and CDR2 SVGAGI. As DNA, the CDR3 is TGTGCCAGCAGTTCACGGGGACAGGGCAGCTCCTACGAGCAGTACTTC. Translation: CASSSRGQGSSYEQYF.

This chain joins TRBV6-5 and TRBJ2-7, with 9 bases that match TRBD1. The junction had 7 bases not matched to a gene; V was cut back by 4 bases and J by 3 bases. This CDR3 spans 15 amino acids. CDR1 and CDR2 from the germline V gene are MNHEY and SVGAGI. The CDR3 region has the DNA TGTGCCAGCAGTTGGGCGGGACAGGGCCTCTACGAGCAGTACTTC. Its translation: CASSWAGQGLYEQYF.

The chain employs TRBV4-1 and TRBJ2-7, with D perhaps TRBD2 (6 bases). Trimming removed 3 bases from V and 2 bases from J, with 14 bases in between. CDR1 and CDR2 (germline): MGHRA, YSYEKL. The CDR3 is 15 amino acids. The CDR3 nucleotides are TGCGCCAGCAGCCATGCCCGGGGAGGCGCCTACGAGCAGTACTTC. This gives the protein CASSHARGGAYEQYF.

This clone was counted between two and nine times. The rearrangement links TRBV29-1 to TRBJ1-1, with D unclear. CDR3 size: 12 residues. Trimming removed 6 bases from V and 1 base from J, with 9 bases in between. Germline V lookup: CDR1 SQVTM, CDR2 ANQGSEA. The CDR3, as DNA: TGCAGCGTGAGACATGGGAACACTGAAGCTTTCTTT. Translating it yields CSVRHGNTEAFF.

The chain couples TRBV5-1 to TRBJ2-3; TRBD2 agrees at 9 bases. Germline CDR1 reads SGHRS; CDR2 reads YFSETQ. V lost 3 bases to trimming and J lost 12 bases; unmatched junction nucleotides: 8. This CDR3 spans 13 amino acids. Here the CDR3 DNA reads TGCGCCAGCAGCTGGTACCCTAGCGGGGTACAGTATTTT. Amino acids: CASSWYPSGVQYF. The full variable domain, in which reference TRBV5-1 and TRBJ2-3 provide the parts outside the CDR3, is KAGVTQTPRYLIKTRGQQVTLSCSPISGHRSVSWYQQTPGQGLQFLFEYFSETQRNKGNFPGRFSGRQFSNSRSEMNVSTLELGDSALYLCASSWYPSGVQYFGPGTRLTVL.

This chain links TRBV29-1 with TRBJ1-1, with D tentatively TRBD1 (5 bases). Trimming pared 6 bases from V and 0 bases from J, leaving 11 bases between. The CDR3 runs 13 residues. The germline gives CDR1 SQVTM, CDR2 ANQGSEA. The DNA for the CDR3 is TGCAGCGTCGCGGGACGTATGAACACTGAAGCTTTCTTT. It is translated as CSVAGRMNTEAFF.

This clone was seen more than once but under ten times. The gene calls are TRBV21-1 and TRBJ1-5; the table names TRBD1, a call not compared with the DNA. TRBV21-1 is a recognized pseudogene. The CDR3 totals 16 residues. The CDR3 coding sequence is TGTGCCAGCAGCAGCGACAGCCGCAATAGCAATCAGCCCCAGCATTTT. It yields the protein CASSSDSRNSNQPQHF.

This chain uses TRBV5-4 with TRBJ1-3; the D gene is possibly TRBD1 (6 bases). V dropped 0 bases and J dropped 0 bases, with 10 bases sitting between them. Germline V lookup: CDR1 SGHNT, CDR2 YYREEE (reference sequence). The CDR3 is 16 residues long. The CDR3 loop is CASSLAGASSGNTIYF. DNA of the CDR3: TGTGCCAGCAGCTTGGCAGGGGCAAGCTCTGGAAACACCATATATTTT.

This chain uses TRBV5-1 with TRBJ2-7; D is possibly TRBD2 (5 bases). CDR3 length equals 13 residues. V lost 0 bases and J 2 bases, leaving 6 bases between the germline ends. CDR1 is SGHRS and CDR2 is YFSETQ in the germline V gene. The CDR3 sequence: CASSLAAAYEQYF. The CDR3 DNA is TGCGCCAGCAGCTTGGCAGCGGCCTACGAGCAGTACTTC.

The gene calls are TRBV20-1 and TRBJ2-7; D uncertain. The germline CDR1 and CDR2 sequences are DFQATT and SNEGSKA (reference sequence). V lost 6 bases and J 5 bases, leaving 5 bases between the germline ends. There are 9 residues in the CDR3. CDR3 coding DNA: TGCAGTGCGGGCCACGAGCAGTACTTC. Its protein is CSAGHEQYF.

This clone was observed a handful of times. This sequence joins TRBV4-1 and TRBJ1-1; a weak D match, TRBD1 (6 bases). V was pared by 1 base and J by 1 base, with 7 bases between. Germline-derived CDR1 and CDR2 are MGHRA and YSYEKL. CDR3 size: 14 residues. The CDR3 sequence is CASSQVGGNTEAFF. DNA of the CDR3: TGCGCCAGCAGCCAAGTAGGGGGGAACACTGAAGCTTTCTTT.

The genes are TRBV5-1 and TRBJ2-5, with D perhaps TRBD2 (6 bases). Germline CDR1 SGHRS, CDR2 YFSETQ. With 0 bases removed from V and 1 base from J, the gap between germline ends came to 13 bases. CDR3 length equals 16 residues. This chain's CDR3 is CASSLGRGEIQETQYF. Written as DNA, the CDR3 is TGCGCCAGCAGCTTGGGGCGGGGTGAAATCCAAGAGACCCAGTACTTC.

The chain combines TRBV13 with TRBJ1-6, with TRBD1 matching 8 bases. The germline gives CDR1 PRHDT, CDR2 FYEKMQ (reference sequence). This CDR3 contains 20 residues. V trimming: 0 bases; J trimming: 4 bases; junction bases outside the gene matches: 14. This CDR3 is CASSLGGDRGSRIYNSPLHF. The CDR3 coding sequence is TGTGCCAGCAGCTTAGGCGGAGACAGGGGAAGTAGGATATATAATTCACCCCTCCACTTT. Looking up the rest from reference TRBV13 and TRBJ1-6 gives the full variable domain: AAGVIQSPRHLIKEKRETATLKCYPIPRHDTVYWYQQGPGQDPQFLISFYEKMQSDKGSIPDRFSAQQFSDYHSELNMSSLELGDSALYFCASSLGGDRGSRIYNSPLHFGNGTRLTVT.

This sequence joins TRBV7-3 and TRBJ2-1; D call uncertain. V lost 0 bases and J 9 bases, leaving 15 bases between the germline ends. CDR1 and CDR2 from the germline V gene are SGHTA and FQGTGA. This CDR3 region has 15 residues. CDR3 sequence (DNA): TGTGCCAGCAGCTTAACGTCGCTAGGTGGGTCTGAGCAGTTCTTC. Amino acids: CASSLTSLGGSEQFF.

This chain connects TRBV9 to TRBJ2-7; TRBD1 matches 11 bases. Trimming cost V 4 bases and J 0 bases; bases outside gene matches: 3. CDR1 and CDR2 (germline): SGDLS, YYNGEE. CDR3 length equals 15 residues. Written as DNA, the CDR3 is TGTGCCAGCAGCAAGGGACAGGGGGGCTCCTACGAGCAGTACTTC. As protein: CASSKGQGGSYEQYF. The complete variable domain, with remaining parts taken from reference TRBV9 and TRBJ2-7, reads DSGVTQTPKHLITATGQRVTLRCSPRSGDLSVYWYQQSLDQGLQFLIQYYNGEERAKGNILERFSAQQFPDLHSELNLSSLELGDSALYFCASSKGQGGSYEQYFGPGTRLTVT.

The chain combines TRBV11-2 with TRBJ2-7; 7 bases align to TRBD2. Germline CDR1 and CDR2: SGHAT and FQNNGV. The junction had 1 base not matched to a gene; V was cut back by 3 bases and J by 5 bases. The CDR3 runs to 12 residues. CDR3 nucleotide sequence: TGTGCCAGCAGCTTCCGGGGGGACGAGCAGTACTTC. Translated: CASSFRGDEQYF.

The genes are TRBV5-1 and TRBJ1-1; TRBD1 aligns across 7 bases. The ends lost 3 bases at V and 4 bases at J; junction bases unmatched: 3. Per the germline V gene, CDR1 is SGHRS and CDR2 is YFSETQ. This CDR3 comprises 13 residues. The CDR3 loop is CASSSYRGTEAFF. Here the CDR3 DNA reads TGCGCCAGCAGCTCATACAGGGGCACTGAAGCTTTCTTT.

The table lists this clone with a few counts. The chain has TRBV6-5 and TRBJ1-1; the D is unclear. Per germline, CDR1 MNHEY and CDR2 SVGAGI. The CDR3 has 14 amino acids. The ends were cut back, 0 bases at V and 4 bases at J, with 9 bases in the middle. CDR3 DNA sequence: TGTGCCAGCAGTTACTCGATCGGGGTCACTGAAGCTTTCTTT. Its translation: CASSYSIGVTEAFF.

V gene TRBV28 combines with J gene TRBJ2-2, with 9 bases identical to TRBD1. Germline V lookup: CDR1 MDHEN, CDR2 SYDVKM. The V segment lost 4 bases and the J segment 3 bases; nucleotides outside the gene matches: 6. This CDR3 contains 16 residues. CDR3 residues: CASSSPGQGDTGELFF. The CDR3 nucleotides are TGTGCCAGCAGTTCCCCGGGACAGGGAGACACCGGGGAGCTGTTTTTT.

The V gene is TRBV9, the J gene TRBJ2-3; 7 nucleotides line up with TRBD2. CDR1 and CDR2 (germline): SGDLS, YYNGEE. With 4 bases clipped from V and 6 bases from J, the junction kept 5 bases outside the gene matches. The CDR3 has 13 amino acids. CDR3 sequence: CASSPGGGDTQYF. The DNA for the CDR3 is TGTGCCAGCAGCCCCGGGGGAGGGGATACGCAGTATTTT. The full variable domain, its missing parts supplied by reference TRBV9 and TRBJ2-3, is DSGVTQTPKHLITATGQRVTLRCSPRSGDLSVYWYQQSLDQGLQFLIQYYNGEERAKGNILERFSAQQFPDLHSELNLSSLELGDSALYFCASSPGGGDTQYFGPGTRLTVL.

This CDR3 is CASSYSSPGNSPLHF. CDR3 in DNA: TGTGCCAGCAGTTACTCGTCCCCAGGGAATTCACCCCTCCACTTT. This chain connects TRBV6-5 to TRBJ1-6; tentative D call: TRBD1 (5 bases). The CDR3 length is 15 residues. Trimming took 0 bases from V and 7 from J, leaving 10 bases between them. Germline CDR1 MNHEY, CDR2 SVGAGI.

The V and J genes are TRBV27 and TRBJ2-7; D is possibly TRBD1 (5 bases). From germline, CDR1 is MNHEY and CDR2 SMNVEV (reference sequence). The length of the CDR3 is 14 residues. V was pared by 2 bases and J by 1 base, with 9 bases between. The CDR3 DNA sequence: TGTGCCAGCAGTTTAAGGACACGATCCTACGAGCAGTACTTC. Its protein is CASSLRTRSYEQYF.

Here the CDR3 DNA reads TGCAGCGTGCAGGTTGGGGGCTACACCTTC. This translates into CSVQVGGYTF. V and J are TRBV29-1 and TRBJ1-2, with D hard to call. The CDR3 is 10 residues long. The ends were cut back, 6 bases at V and 8 bases at J, with 10 bases in the middle. Germline CDR1 and CDR2: SQVTM and ANQGSEA.

A few counts support this clone. The rearrangement joins TRBV6-5 to TRBJ1-5; D might be TRBD1 (5 bases). Trimming cost V 0 bases and J 0 bases, with 6 bases left between them. Germline V gene sequence: CDR1 MNHEY, CDR2 SVGAGI. The CDR3 spans 15 residues. The CDR3 DNA sequence: TGTGCCAGCAGTTACTCAGGGGTTAGCAATCAGCCCCAGCATTTT. Protein: CASSYSGVSNQPQHF.